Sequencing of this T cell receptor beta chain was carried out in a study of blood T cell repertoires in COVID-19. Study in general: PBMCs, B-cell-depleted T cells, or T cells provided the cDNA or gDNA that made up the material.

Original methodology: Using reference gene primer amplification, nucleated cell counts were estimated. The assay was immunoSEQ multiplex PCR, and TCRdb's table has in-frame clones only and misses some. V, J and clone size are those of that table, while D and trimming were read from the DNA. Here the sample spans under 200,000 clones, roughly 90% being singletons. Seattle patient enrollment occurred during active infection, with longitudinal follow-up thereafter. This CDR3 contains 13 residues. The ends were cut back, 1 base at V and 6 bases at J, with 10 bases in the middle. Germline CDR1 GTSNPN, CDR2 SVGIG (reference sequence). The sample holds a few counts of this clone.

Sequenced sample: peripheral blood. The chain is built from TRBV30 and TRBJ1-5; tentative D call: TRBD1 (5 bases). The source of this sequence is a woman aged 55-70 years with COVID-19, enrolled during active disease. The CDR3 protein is CAWSGQGFQPQHF. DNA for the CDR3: TGTGCCTGGAGTGGGCAGGGATTTCAGCCCCAGCATTTT.